These T cell receptor beta chains were read from a single sample in a study of PD-1 blockade in mismatch repair-deficient tumors. Assay: immunoSEQ multiplex PCR; the TCRdb copy retains only in-frame clones and omits some. The sample has over 60,000 clones, approximately 88% seen once. The source was peripheral blood, collected 52 weeks after starting pembrolizumab. Receptors originate from an adult with mismatch repair-deficient cancer. Each CDR3 is given without its conserved first and last residue.

>TRBV10-1
ASRDRLAGEPNIQY
>TRBV4-1
ASSQEDGVQPQH
>TRBV6-6
ASSDLGQGAWGYT
>TRBV5-4
ASSQDSTYEQY
>TRBV19
ASSRTSSDREY
>TRBV4-1
ASSQGLVSTGELF
>TRBV7-9
ASSPASGRTGELF
>TRBV11-2
ASTRRTANEQGDEQY
>TRBV4-1
ASSQRPTGGWDEQY
>TRBV27
ASSRTRTSGSPYNEQF
>TRBV5-1
ASSLSPDRGPDTGELF
>TRBV10-2
ASTEGNQPQH
>TRBV27
ASSSPGAEAF
>TRBV18
ASSPLSSGSNIQY
>TRBV10-2
ASSPGSAYEQY
>TRBV7-2
ASSFHGTGVGYT
>TRBV27
ASSLTNTGELF
>TRBV25-1
ASSDYREDYGYT
>TRBV29-1
SVEGGYYNEQF
>TRBV9
ASSSLGGELF
>TRBV19
ASSRDRVYTDTQY
>TRBV4-1
ASSQHLYSDEQY
>TRBV29-1
SVRVWTGDSGANVLT
>TRBV19
ASSKLNTIY
>TRBV19
ASQDRAFGSNQPQH
>TRBV29-1
SVEGGSGETQY
>TRBV9
ASSPGTGAGEKLF
>TRBV11-2
ASSLVPGQGASEQY
>TRBV10-3
AIGVPSSYNEQF
>TRBV30
AWSVIHNYGYT
>TRBV4-3
ASSPGQGTATNYGYT
>TRBV4-1
ASSQALAVGPDTQY
>TRBV11-2
ASSRGAGPSYEQY
>TRBV5-8
ASSLGPGSNMPQH
>TRBV6-1
ASTPPGRRFHEQY
>TRBV18
ASSPRMGPGETQY
>TRBV27
ASSLVPPREAGGYSGANVLT
>TRBV19
ATGTSGQSYEQY
>TRBV6-1
ASSEYGALNTGELF
>TRBV6-5
ASSYSVDQPQH
>TRBV19
ASSPSGNQPQH
>TRBV5-6
ASSLKLDLDTEAF
>TRBV2
ASSETWGANYGYT
>TRBV29-1
SVDKGQETQY
>TRBV5-6
ASSLGLAVAQY
>TRBV4-1
ASSQLAWGEQY
>TRBV11-2
ASSADGVYNQPQH
>TRBV5-1
ASSPGQGRETQY
>TRBV27
ASSFQGPLGEQY